This TCR beta chain was sequenced during a study of T-cell reconstitution after alpha-beta-depleted transplantation in children. With respect to this clonotype: Antigen: not known.

Library preparation (for TCRbeta) was performed with unique molecular identifiers. Using its own MiXCR run on the PCR reads, TCRdb lists one record per CDR3 protein. The sample carries 250,000 to 400,000 distinct CDR3 sequences, about a quarter recorded once. This CDR3 spans 16 amino acids. Germline-derived CDR1 and CDR2 are MNHEY and SMNVEV (reference sequence). Trimming took off 1 base at V and 0 bases at J, with 9 bases between the two ends. General study findings and limits: Reportedly, roughly two months post-transplant, alpha-beta T cells arose from several hundred expanded graft clones. T-cell numbers and diversity one year post-transplant derived largely from freshly generated T cells. Some patients' high day-60 TCRbeta diversity was attributed to recipient cells surviving conditioning.

The TCR comes from a male patient younger than 18 who had a stem cell transplant for acute lymphoblastic leukemia, so the T cells may come from the graft donor. The rearrangement links TRBV27 to TRBJ1-4, with a possible D match to TRBD1 (5 bases). The sample was PBMCs, mostly from graft donor cells, taken 180 days after TCRalphabeta/CD19-depleted stem cell transplant. The CDR3 region is CASSLFQGATNEKLFF. CDR3 in DNA: TGTGCCAGCAGTTTATTCCAGGGTGCAACTAATGAAAAACTGTTTTTT.